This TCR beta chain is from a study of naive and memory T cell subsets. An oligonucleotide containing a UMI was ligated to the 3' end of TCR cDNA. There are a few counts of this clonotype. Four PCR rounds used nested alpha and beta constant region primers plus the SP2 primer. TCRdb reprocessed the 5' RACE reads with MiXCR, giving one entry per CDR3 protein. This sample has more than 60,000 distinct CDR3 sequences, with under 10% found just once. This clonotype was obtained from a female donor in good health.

The CDR3 sequence is CASSIGTPKGNTEAFF. The CDR3 nucleotides read TGTGCCAGTAGTATAGGGACTCCCAAGGGGAACACTGAAGCTTTCTTT. The chain recombines TRBV19 with TRBJ1-1; D is uncertain. Trimming removed 1 base from V and 1 base from J, with 13 bases in between. Germline V CDR1 and CDR2: LNHDA, SQIVND (reference sequence). This CDR3 has 16 residues. Complete variable domain (other parts from reference TRBV19 and TRBJ1-1): DGGITQSPKYLFRKEGQNVTLSCEQNLNHDAMYWYRQDPGQGLRLIYYSQIVNDFQKGDIAEGYSVSREKKESFPLTVTSAQKNPTAFYLCASSIGTPKGNTEAFFGQGTRLTVV.